This section outlines one T cell receptor (beta chain) sequence together with its context. Its specificity is unknown. Compared with germline, one end of the junction differs, possibly owing to a read error. This sample is drawn from a study of T cell responses to AZD1222 COVID-19 vaccine. The study's findings and limits: Seropositivity was recorded at baseline in only 6 or 7 AZD1222 recipients. Among the donors, most were white British and more were female, and clonal diversity was possibly underestimated.

Germline assignment: CDR1 SGHTA and CDR2 FQGNSA. The CDR3 is made up of 13 amino acids. The assay was immunoSEQ multiplex PCR, and TCRdb's table has in-frame clones only and misses some. The sample holds approximately 120,000 clones, more than 80% seen once. This receptor was taken from an adult who received the AZD1222 COVID-19 vaccine. The sequencing here drew on peripheral blood, taken 28 days after the second AZD1222 dose. The chain couples TRBV7-2 to TRBJ1-5, with unresolved D. The CDR3 nucleotides read TGTGCCAGCAGCGACGGGCAAAACCAGCTCCAGCATTTT. Residues: CASSDGQNQLQHF.